The clone carrying this T cell receptor beta chain was counted at least ten times. This specimen belongs to a study of early T cells in non-severe SARS-CoV-2 infection. One entry per CDR3 protein, called by TCRdb with MiXCR from the 5' RACE reads. Seen here are approximately 52,000 distinct CDR3 sequences, around 14% observed once, and the top ten hold more than 8%. Germline V lookup: CDR1 MGHRA, CDR2 YSYEKL. This CDR3 region has 16 residues. V lost 4 bases and J lost 0, with 13 bases in between. This receptor was obtained from an adult who was a healthcare worker with PCR-confirmed SARS-CoV-2 infection or an uninfected control (not recorded which). V usage is TRBV4-1 and J usage is TRBJ1-5, with D unresolved. The input for sequencing was whole blood, taken at baseline. The CDR3 DNA is TGCGCCAGCAGCCGCGCCGCCGTTAATAGCAATCAGCCCCAGCATTTT. Protein: CASSRAAVNSNQPQHF.